This TCR beta chain was retrieved from a study of T-cell memory formation after mild COVID-19. Whole-study context: For the most part, TCR clusters were specific to one donor.

Study observations and caveats: Mainly in CM and EM were contracting CD4+ clones; CD8+ were in EMRA. Confirmation of SARS-CoV-2 specificity was lacking for second-wave clones peaking day 37.

V was clipped by 0 bases and J by 6 bases, with 9 bases between them. The CDR3 extends over 13 amino acids. CDR1 is PRHDT and CDR2 is FYEKMQ in the germline V gene (reference sequence). As for this clonotype: Its antigen remains unknown.

The TCR alpha and TCR beta cDNA libraries, bearing sample barcodes and UMIs, were generated by 5'RACE using constant-segment primers. One entry per CDR3 protein, called by TCRdb with MiXCR from the 5' RACE reads. This table holds more than 250,000 distinct CDR3 sequences, around 16% found once. This sequence joins TRBV13 and TRBJ2-7; D gene unclear. The receptor comes from a man between 18 and 29 years old who had mild COVID-19 (a few samples of this study predate the infection). Cell type and time point are not known. The material sequenced was PBMCs or a T cell subset sorted from them (not recorded which). CDR3 nucleotides: TGTGCCAGCAGCTTAGGCTCCCTAGGCGAGCAGTACGTC. Translation: CASSLGSLGEQYV.